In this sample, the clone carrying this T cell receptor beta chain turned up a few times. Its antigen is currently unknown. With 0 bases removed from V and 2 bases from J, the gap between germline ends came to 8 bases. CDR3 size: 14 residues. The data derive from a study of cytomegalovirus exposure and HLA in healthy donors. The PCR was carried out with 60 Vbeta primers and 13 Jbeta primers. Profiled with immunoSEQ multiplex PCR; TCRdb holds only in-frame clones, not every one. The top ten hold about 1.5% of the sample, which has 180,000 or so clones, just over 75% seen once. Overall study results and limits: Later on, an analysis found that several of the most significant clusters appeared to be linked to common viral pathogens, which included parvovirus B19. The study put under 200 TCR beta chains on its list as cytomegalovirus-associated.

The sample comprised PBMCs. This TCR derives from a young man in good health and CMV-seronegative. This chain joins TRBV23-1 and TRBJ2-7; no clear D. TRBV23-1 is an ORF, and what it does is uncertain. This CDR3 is CASSQSPVPYEQYF. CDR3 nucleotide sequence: TGCGCCAGCAGTCAATCGCCAGTTCCCTACGAGCAGTACTTC.